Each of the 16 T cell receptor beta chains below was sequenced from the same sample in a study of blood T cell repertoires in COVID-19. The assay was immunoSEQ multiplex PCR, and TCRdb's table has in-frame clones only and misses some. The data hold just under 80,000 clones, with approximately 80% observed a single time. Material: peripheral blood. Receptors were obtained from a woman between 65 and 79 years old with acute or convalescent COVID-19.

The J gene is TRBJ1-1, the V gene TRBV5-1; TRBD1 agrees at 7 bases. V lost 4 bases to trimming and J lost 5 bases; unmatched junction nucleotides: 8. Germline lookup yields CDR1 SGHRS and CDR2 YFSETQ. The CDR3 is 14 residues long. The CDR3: CASSPDRVWTEAFF. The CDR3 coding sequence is TGCGCCAGCAGCCCAGACAGGGTCTGGACTGAAGCTTTCTTT.

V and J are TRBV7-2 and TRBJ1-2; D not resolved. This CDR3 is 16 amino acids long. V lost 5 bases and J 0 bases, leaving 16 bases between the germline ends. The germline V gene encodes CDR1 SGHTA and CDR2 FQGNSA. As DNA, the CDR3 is TGTGCCAGCAGCCCAGGCGGTTCGAGGGCTAACTATGGCTACACCTTC. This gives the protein CASSPGGSRANYGYTF.

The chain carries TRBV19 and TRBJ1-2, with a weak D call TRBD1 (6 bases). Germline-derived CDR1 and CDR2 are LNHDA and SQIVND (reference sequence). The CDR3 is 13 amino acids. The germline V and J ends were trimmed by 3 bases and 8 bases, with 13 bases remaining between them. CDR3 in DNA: TGTGCCAGTAGTATCCACAGGGAAGGGGGCTACACCTTC. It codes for CASSIHREGGYTF.

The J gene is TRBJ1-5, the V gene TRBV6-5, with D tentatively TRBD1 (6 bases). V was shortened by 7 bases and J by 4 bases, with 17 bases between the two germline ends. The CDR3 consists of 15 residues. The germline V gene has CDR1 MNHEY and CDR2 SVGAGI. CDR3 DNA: TGTGCCAGCATTACAGGGCGCATAGCGAATCAGCCCCAGCATTTT. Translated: CASITGRIANQPQHF.

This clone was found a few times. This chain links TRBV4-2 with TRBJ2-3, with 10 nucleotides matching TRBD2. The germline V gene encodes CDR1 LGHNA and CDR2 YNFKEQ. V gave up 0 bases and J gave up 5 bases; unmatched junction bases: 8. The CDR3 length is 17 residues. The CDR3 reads CASSQDAASGGIDTQYF. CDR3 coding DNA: TGTGCCAGCAGCCAAGATGCGGCTAGCGGGGGCATAGATACGCAGTATTTT.

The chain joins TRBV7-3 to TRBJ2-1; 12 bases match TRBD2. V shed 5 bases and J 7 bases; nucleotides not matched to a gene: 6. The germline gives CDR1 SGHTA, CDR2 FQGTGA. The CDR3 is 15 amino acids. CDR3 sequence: CASSKTSGGSNEQFF. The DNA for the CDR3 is TGTGCCAGCAGCAAGACTAGCGGGGGATCGAATGAGCAGTTCTTC.

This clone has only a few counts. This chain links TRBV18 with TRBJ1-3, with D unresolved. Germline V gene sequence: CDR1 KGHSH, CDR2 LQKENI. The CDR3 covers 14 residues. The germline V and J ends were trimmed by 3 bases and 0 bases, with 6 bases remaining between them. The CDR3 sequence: CASSPQYSGNTIYF. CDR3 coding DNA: TGTGCCAGCTCACCTCAGTACTCTGGAAACACCATATATTTT.

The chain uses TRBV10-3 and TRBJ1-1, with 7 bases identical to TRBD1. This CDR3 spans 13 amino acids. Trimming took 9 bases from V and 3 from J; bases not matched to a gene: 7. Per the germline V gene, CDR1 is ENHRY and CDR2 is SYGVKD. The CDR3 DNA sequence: TGTGCCATAAGACAGGGAGGTGACACTGAAGCTTTCTTT. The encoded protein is CAIRQGGDTEAFF.

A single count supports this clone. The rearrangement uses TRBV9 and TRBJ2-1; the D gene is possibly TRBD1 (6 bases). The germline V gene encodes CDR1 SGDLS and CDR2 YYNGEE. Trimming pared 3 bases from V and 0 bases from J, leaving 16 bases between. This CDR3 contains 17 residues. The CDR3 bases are TGTGCCAGCAGCGACCCAAGACAGGACAGCTCCTACAATGAGCAGTTCTTC. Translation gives CASSDPRQDSSYNEQFF.

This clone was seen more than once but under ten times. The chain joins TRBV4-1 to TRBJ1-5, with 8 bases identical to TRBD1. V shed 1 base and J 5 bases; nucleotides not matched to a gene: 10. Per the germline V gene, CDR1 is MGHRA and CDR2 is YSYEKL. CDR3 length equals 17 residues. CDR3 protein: CASSQAGQGREDQPQHF. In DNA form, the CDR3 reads TGCGCCAGCAGCCAAGCTGGACAGGGACGAGAAGATCAGCCCCAGCATTTT.

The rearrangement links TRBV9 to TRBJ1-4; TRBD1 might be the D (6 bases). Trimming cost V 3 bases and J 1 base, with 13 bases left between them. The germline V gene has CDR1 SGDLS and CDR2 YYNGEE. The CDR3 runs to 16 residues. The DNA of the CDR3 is TGTGCCAGCAGCGGTGGAGACAGGAGAACTAATGAAAAACTGTTTTTT. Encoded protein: CASSGGDRRTNEKLFF.

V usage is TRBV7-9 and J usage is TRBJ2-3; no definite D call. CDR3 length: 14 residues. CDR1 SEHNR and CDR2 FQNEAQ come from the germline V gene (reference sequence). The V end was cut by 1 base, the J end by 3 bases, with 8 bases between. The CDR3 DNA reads TGTGCCAGCAGCTTAGTGGCCGAAACAGATACGCAGTATTTT. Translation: CASSLVAETDTQYF.

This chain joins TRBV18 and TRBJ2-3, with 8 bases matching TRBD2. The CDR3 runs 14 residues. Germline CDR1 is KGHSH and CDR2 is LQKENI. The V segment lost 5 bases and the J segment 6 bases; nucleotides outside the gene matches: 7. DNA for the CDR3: TGTGCCAGCTCATCGGGGGGGCCGGTGGATACGCAGTATTTT. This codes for CASSSGGPVDTQYF.

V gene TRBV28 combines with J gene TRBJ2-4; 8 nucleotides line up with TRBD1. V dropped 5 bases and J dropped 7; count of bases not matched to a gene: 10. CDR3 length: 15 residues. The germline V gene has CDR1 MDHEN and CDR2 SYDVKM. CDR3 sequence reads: CASSVTGTGGNIQYF. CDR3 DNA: TGTGCCAGCAGTGTCACCGGGACAGGCGGGAACATTCAGTACTTC.

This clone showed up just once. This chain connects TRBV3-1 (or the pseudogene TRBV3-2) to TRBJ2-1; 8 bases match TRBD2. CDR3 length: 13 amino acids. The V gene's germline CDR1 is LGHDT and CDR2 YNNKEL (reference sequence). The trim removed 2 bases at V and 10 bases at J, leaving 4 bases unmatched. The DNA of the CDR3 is TGTGCCAGCAGCCAATTCGGGGGGGTAGAGCAGTTCTTC. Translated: CASSQFGGVEQFF.

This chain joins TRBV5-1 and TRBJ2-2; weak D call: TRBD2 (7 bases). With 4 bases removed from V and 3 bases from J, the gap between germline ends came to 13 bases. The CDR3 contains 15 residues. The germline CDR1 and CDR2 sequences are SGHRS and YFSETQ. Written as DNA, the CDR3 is TGCGCCAGCAGCCAGGAGGGGGGGCACACCGGGGAGCTGTTTTTT. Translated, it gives CASSQEGGHTGELFF.